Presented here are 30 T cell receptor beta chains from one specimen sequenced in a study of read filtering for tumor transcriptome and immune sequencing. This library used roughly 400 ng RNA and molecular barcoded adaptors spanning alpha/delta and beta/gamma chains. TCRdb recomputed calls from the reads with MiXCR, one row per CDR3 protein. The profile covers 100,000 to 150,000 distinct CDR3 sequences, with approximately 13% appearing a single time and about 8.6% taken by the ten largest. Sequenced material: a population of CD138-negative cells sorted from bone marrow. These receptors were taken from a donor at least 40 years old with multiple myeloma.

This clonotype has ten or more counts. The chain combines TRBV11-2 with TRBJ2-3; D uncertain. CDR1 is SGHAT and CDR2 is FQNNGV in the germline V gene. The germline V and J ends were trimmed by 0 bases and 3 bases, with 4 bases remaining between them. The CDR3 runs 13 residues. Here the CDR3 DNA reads TGTGCCAGCAGCTTAGAGCTGACAGATACGCAGTATTTT. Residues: CASSLELTDTQYF.

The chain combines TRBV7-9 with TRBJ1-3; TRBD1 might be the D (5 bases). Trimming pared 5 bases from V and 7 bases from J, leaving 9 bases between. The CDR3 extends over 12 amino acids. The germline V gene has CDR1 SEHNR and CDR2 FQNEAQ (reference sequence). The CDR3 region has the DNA TGTGCCAGCAGCCCTGGGGGGAACACCATATATTTT. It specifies CASSPGGNTIYF. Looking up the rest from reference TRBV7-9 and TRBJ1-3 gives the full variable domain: DTGVSQNPRHKITKRGQNVTFRCDPISEHNRLYWYRQTLGQGPEFLTYFQNEAQLEKSRLLSDRFSAERPKGSFSTLEIQRTEQGDSAMYLCASSPGGNTIYFGEGSWLTVV.

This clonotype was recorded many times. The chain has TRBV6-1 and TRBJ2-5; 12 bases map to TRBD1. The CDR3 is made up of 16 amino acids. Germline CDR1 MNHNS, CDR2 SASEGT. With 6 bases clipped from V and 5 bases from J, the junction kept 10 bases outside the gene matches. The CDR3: CASSETPGQGAETQYF. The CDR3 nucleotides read TGTGCCAGCAGCGAGACTCCGGGACAGGGGGCTGAGACCCAGTACTTC.

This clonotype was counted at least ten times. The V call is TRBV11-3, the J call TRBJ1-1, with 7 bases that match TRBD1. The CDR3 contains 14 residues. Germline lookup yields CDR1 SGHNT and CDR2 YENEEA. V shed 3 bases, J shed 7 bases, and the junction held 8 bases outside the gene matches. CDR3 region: CASSFSRTGVEAFF. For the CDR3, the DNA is TGTGCCAGCAGCTTTAGCCGGACAGGAGTTGAAGCTTTCTTT.

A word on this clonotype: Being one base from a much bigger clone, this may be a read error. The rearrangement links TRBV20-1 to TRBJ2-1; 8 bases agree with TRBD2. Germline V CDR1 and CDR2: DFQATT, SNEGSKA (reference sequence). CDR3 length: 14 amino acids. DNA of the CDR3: TGCGGTGCTAGTGGGGGCGGGAGGTCCGGCGAGCAGTTCTTC. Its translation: CGASGGGRSGEQFF.

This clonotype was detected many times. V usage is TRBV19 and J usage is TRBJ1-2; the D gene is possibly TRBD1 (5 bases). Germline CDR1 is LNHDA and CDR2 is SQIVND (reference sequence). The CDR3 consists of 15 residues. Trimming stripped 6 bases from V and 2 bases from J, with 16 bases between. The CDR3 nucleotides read TGTGCCAGTAGGCCGGGACGGGAGATCAACTATGGCTACACCTTC. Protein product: CASRPGREINYGYTF. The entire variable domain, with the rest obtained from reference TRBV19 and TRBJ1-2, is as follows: DGGITQSPKYLFRKEGQNVTLSCEQNLNHDAMYWYRQDPGQGLRLIYYSQIVNDFQKGDIAEGYSVSREKKESFPLTVTSAQKNPTAFYLCASRPGREINYGYTFGSGTRLTVV.

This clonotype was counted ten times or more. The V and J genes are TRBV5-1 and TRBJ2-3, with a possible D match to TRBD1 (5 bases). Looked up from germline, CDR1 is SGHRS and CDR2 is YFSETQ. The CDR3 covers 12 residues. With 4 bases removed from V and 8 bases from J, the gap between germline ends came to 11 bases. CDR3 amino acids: CASSQQGGTQYF. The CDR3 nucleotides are TGCGCCAGCAGCCAGCAGGGTGGTACGCAGTATTTT.

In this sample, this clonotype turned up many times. The CDR3 DNA is TGTGCCAGCATTGAAACGGCGGGACTTGGCCAAGAGACCCAGTACTTC. It encodes CASIETAGLGQETQYF. This rearrangement joins TRBV7-9 to TRBJ2-5; tentatively, D is TRBD2 (6 bases). The CDR3 loop spans 16 amino acids. Germline assignment: CDR1 SEHNR and CDR2 FQNEAQ (reference sequence). Trimming removed 7 bases at V and 1 base at J, with 19 bases between.

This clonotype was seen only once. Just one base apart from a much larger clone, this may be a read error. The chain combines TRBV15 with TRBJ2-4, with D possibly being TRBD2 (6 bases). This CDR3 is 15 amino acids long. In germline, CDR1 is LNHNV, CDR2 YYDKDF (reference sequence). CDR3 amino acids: CTTSSRELSKNIQYF. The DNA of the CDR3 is TGTACCACCAGCAGTCGGGAGTTATCCAAAAACATTCAGTACTTC.

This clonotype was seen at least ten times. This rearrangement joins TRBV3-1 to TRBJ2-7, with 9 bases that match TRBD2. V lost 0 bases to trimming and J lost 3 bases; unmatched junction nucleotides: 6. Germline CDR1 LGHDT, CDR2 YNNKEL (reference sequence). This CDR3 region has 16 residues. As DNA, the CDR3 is TGTGCCAGCAGCCAAGAAGGTCTAGCGGGGATCTACGAGCAGTACTTC. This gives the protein CASSQEGLAGIYEQYF.

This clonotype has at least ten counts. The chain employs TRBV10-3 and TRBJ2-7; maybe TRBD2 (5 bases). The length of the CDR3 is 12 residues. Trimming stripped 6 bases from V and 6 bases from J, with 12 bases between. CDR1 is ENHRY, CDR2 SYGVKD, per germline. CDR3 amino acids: CAISPTRGEQYF. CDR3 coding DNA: TGTGCCATCAGCCCAACCCGGGGCGAGCAGTACTTC.

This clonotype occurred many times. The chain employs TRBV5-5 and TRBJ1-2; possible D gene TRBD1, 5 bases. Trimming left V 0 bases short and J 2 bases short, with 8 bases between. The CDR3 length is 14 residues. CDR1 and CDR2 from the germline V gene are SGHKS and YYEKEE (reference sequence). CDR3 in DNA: TGTGCCAGCAGCTTGGTTTGGGACAACTATGGCTACACCTTC. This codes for CASSLVWDNYGYTF.

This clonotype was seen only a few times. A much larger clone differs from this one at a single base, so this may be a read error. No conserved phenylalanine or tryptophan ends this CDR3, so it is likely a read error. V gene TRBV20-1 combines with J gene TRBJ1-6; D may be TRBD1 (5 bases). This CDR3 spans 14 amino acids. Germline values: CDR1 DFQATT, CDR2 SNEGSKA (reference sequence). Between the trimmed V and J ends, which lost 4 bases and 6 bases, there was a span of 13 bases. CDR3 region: CSANLGRTNSPLHI. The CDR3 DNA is TGCAGTGCTAACTTGGGACGGACTAATTCACCCCTCCACATT.

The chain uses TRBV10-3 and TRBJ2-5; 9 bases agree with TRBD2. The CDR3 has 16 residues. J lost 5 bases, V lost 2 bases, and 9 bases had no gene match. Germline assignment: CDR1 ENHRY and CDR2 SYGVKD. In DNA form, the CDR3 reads TGTGCCATCAGTGAGACTAGCGGGTCACTTAGGGAGACCCAGTACTTC. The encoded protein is CAISETSGSLRETQYF.

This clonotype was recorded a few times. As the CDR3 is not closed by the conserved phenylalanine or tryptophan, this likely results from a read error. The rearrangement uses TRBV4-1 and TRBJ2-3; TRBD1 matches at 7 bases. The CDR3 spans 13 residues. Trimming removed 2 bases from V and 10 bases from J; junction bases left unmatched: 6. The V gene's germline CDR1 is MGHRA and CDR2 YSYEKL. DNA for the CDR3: TGCGCCAGCAGCCAAACCGGGACAGAGGCGCAGTATCTT. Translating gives CASSQTGTEAQYL.

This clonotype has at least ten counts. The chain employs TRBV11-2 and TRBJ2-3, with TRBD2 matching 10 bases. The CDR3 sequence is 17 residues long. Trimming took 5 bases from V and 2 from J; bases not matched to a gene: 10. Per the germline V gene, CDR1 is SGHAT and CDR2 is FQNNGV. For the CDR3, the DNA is TGTGCCAGCAGCACAAACGTCCTAGCGGGGGCCACAGATACGCAGTATTTT. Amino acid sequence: CASSTNVLAGATDTQYF.

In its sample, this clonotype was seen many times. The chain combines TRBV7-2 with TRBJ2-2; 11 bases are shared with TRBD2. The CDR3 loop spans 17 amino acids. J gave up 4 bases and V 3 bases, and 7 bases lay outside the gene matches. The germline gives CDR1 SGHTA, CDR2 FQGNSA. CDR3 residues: CASSLVAGGTTTGELFF. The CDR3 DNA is TGTGCCAGCAGCTTGGTAGCGGGAGGGACGACCACCGGGGAGCTGTTTTTT.

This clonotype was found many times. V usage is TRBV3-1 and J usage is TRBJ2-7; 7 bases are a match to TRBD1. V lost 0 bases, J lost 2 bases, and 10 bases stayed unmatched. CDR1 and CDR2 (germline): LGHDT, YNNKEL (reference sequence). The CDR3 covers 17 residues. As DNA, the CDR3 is TGTGCCAGCAGCCAAGATAGTCAGGTCGGGACAGCCTACGAGCAGTACTTC. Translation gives CASSQDSQVGTAYEQYF.

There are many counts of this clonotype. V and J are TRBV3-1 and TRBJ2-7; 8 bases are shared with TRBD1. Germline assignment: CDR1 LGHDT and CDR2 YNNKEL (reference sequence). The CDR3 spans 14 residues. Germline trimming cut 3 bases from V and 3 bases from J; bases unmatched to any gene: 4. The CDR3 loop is CASSHTGGVYEQYF. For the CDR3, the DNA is TGTGCCAGCAGCCACACAGGGGGAGTCTACGAGCAGTACTTC.

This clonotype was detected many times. CDR3 bases: TGTGCCAGCAGCACCGGACAGGGTGGTTACGAGCAGTACTTC. The encoded protein is CASSTGQGGYEQYF. The V call is TRBV11-1, the J call TRBJ2-7; TRBD1 matches at 8 bases. The CDR3 consists of 14 residues. The V segment lost 5 bases and the J segment 4 bases; nucleotides outside the gene matches: 7. The germline V gene has CDR1 SGHAT and CDR2 FQDESV (reference sequence).

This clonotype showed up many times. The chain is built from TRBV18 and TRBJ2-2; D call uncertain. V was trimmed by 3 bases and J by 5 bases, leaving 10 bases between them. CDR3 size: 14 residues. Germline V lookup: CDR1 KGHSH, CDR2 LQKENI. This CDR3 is CASSPVGLTGELFF. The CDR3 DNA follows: TGTGCCAGCTCACCCGTCGGCCTTACCGGGGAGCTGTTTTTT. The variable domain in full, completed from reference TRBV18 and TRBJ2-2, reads NAGVMQNPRHLVRRRGQEARLRCSPMKGHSHVYWYRQLPEEGLKFMVYLQKENIIDESGMPKERFSAEFPKEGPSILRIQQVVRGDSAAYFCASSPVGLTGELFFGEGSRLTVL.

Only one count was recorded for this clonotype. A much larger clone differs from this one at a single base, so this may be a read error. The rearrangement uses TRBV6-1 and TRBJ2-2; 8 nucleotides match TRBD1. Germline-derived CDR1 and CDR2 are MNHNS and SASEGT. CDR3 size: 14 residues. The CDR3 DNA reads TGTGCCAGCACCCTGACAGGGGAAACCGGGGAGCTGTCTTTT. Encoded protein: CASTLTGETGELSF.

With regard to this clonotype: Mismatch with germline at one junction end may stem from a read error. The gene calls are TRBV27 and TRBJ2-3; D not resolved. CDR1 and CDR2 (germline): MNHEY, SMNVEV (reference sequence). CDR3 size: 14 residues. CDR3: CASSFSIITDTQYF. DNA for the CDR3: TGTGCCAGCAGTTTCAGCATCATCACAGATACGCAGTACTTT.

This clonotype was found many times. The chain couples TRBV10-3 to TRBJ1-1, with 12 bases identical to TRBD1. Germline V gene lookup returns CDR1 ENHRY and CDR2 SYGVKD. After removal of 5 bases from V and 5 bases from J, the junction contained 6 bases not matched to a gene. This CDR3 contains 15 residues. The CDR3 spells CAISPGTGGGTEAFF. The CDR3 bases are TGTGCCATCAGTCCCGGGACAGGGGGCGGGACTGAAGCTTTCTTT.

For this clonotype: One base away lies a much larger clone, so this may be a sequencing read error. CDR3 amino acids: CSSSPAQSPDTQYF. CDR3 nucleotide sequence: TGCAGCTCAAGTCCAGCCCAGAGCCCAGATACGCAGTATTTT. The V gene is TRBV20-1, the J gene TRBJ2-3; D remains ambiguous. CDR1 is DFQATT and CDR2 is SNEGSKA in the germline V gene (reference sequence). This CDR3 spans 14 amino acids.

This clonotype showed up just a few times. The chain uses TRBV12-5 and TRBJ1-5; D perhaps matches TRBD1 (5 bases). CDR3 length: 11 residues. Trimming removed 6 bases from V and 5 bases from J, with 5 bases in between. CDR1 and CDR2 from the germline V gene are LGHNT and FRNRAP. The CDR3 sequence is CASGGDQPQHF. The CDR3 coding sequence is TGTGCTAGTGGGGGGGATCAGCCCCAGCATTTT.

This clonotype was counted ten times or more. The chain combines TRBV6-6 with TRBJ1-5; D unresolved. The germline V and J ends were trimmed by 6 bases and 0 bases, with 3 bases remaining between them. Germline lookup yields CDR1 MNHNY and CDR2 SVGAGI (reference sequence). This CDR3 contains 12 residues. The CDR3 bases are TGTGCCAGCAGACATAGCAATCAGCCCCAGCATTTT. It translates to CASRHSNQPQHF.

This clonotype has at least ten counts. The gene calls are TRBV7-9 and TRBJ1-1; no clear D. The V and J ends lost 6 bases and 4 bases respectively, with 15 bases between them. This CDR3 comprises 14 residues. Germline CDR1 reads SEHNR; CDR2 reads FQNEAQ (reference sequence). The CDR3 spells CASRSESQSTEAFF. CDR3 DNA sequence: TGTGCCAGCAGATCCGAGTCCCAATCCACTGAAGCTTTCTTT. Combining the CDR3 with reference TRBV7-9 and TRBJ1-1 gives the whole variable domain DTGVSQNPRHKITKRGQNVTFRCDPISEHNRLYWYRQTLGQGPEFLTYFQNEAQLEKSRLLSDRFSAERPKGSFSTLEIQRTEQGDSAMYLCASRSESQSTEAFFGQGTRLTVV.

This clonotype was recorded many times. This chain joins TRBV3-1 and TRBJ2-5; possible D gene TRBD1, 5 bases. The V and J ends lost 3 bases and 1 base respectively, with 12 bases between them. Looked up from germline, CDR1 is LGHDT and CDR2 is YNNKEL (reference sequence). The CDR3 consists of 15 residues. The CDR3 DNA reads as TGTGCCAGCAGCCACCGACAGCTACCCCAAGAGACCCAGTACTTC. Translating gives CASSHRQLPQETQYF.

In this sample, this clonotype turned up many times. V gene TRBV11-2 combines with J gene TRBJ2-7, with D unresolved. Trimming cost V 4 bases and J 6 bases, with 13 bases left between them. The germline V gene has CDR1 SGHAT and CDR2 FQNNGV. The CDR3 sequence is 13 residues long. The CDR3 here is CASSSTASTEQYF. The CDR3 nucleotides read TGTGCCAGCAGCTCCACCGCATCGACCGAGCAGTACTTC.